This TCR beta chain was documented in a study of blood T cell repertoires in COVID-19. Whole-study context: COVID-19 samples from acute and convalescent phases originated in the United States, Italy and Spain.

As originally analysed: Estimated nucleated cell counts came from reference gene primer amplification. TCRdb's copy holds only in-frame clones and misses some; the assay was immunoSEQ multiplex PCR. Clone size and the V and J calls come from that table; the DNA yielded D and trimming. The profile covers 250,000 to 350,000 clones, with roughly 87% appearing a single time and 2% to 2.5% taken by the ten largest. The CDR3 spans 13 residues. V was shortened by 1 base and J by 9 bases, with 10 bases between the two germline ends. Germline CDR1 is SGHNT and CDR2 is YENEEA. The sequenced sample consisted of peripheral blood. This chain links TRBV11-3 with TRBJ1-3; D gene ambiguous. This sequence originates from a woman aged 45 to 65 who had recovered from COVID-19. CDR3 DNA: TGTGCCAGCAGCTTAGGACCGGGAGGCACCATATATTTT. Protein: CASSLGPGGTIYF. The whole variable domain, filled in from reference TRBV11-3 and TRBJ1-3, reads EAGVVQSPRYKIIEKKQPVAFWCNPISGHNTLYWYLQNLGQGPELLIRYENEEAVDDSQLPKDRFSAERLKGVDSTLKIQPAELGDSAVYLCASSLGPGGTIYFGEGSWLTVV.